This T cell receptor beta chain was identified in a study of lymphopenia after photon versus proton radiotherapy. General study findings and limits: Relative stability marked proton patients; photon patients lost diversity and naive cells. Oligoclonal CD8+ Temra expansion after nadir drove photon patients' diversity drop. Post-nadir TCR diversity decline inversely tracked overall survival among those who died.

The germline V gene encodes CDR1 SGHTA and CDR2 FQGTGA. The CDR3 spans 14 residues. Unmatched junction bases numbered 7, after V lost 4 bases and J lost 7 bases. Only in-frame clones appear in the TCRdb table, and some are missing; sequencing was by immunoSEQ multiplex PCR. The table records more than 70,000 clones, 80% to 90% of them present only once. This clone was detected once. Its antigen remains unidentified. The sample in question was peripheral blood, obtained from a patient treated with proton-based radiotherapy. The TCR originated in a man in his 60s with pancreatic cancer. The J gene is TRBJ2-1, the V gene TRBV7-3, with TRBD1 matching 7 bases. CDR3 DNA: TGTGCCAGCAGCTACAGGGGAAATTTGAATGAGCAGTTCTTC. It translates to CASSYRGNLNEQFF. The variable domain in full, completed from reference TRBV7-3 and TRBJ2-1, reads GAGVSQTPSNKVTEKGKYVELRCDPISGHTALYWYRQSLGQGPEFLIYFQGTGAADDSGLPNDRFFAVRPEGSVSTLKIQRTERGDSAVYLCASSYRGNLNEQFFGPGTRLTVL.